Presented here are 3 T cell receptor beta chains from one specimen sequenced in a study of monozygotic twins with inflammatory bowel disease. No DNA is given; TCRdb re-called the 5' RACE reads and lists each CDR3 protein once. This repertoire includes approximately 380,000 distinct CDR3 sequences. The sequencing sample was made of blood. The receptors shown here come from a human donor with ulcerative colitis or Crohn's disease, or a healthy co-twin of an affected twin (not recorded which).

The chain carries TRBV9 and TRBJ1-2; TCRdb selects TRBD1, and the lack of DNA leaves this call unchecked. This CDR3 contains 15 residues. Germline assignment: CDR1 SGDLS and CDR2 YYNGEE. This CDR3 is CASSITWDANYGYTF. The full variable domain, with the rest looked up from reference TRBV9 and TRBJ1-2, is DSGVTQTPKHLITATGQRVTLRCSPRSGDLSVYWYQQSLDQGLQFLIQYYNGEERAKGNILERFSAQQFPDLHSELNLSSLELGDSALYFCASSITWDANYGYTFGSGTRLTVV.

CDR3 in amino acids: CASSVDMGMTYEQYF. J is TRBJ2-7 and V is TRBV9. Germline V gene data show CDR1 as SGDLS and CDR2 as YYNGEE. This CDR3 has 15 amino acids.

The chain combines TRBV5-1 with TRBJ1-1. The CDR3 extends over 16 amino acids. Germline assignment: CDR1 SGHRS and CDR2 YFSETQ. CDR3 residues: CASSLGGGQLHTEAFF.